This entry is about one T cell receptor beta chain. The sample originates from a study of T cell changes during pregnancy in multiple sclerosis. The table came from immunoSEQ multiplex PCR; TCRdb's copy has only in-frame clones and leaves some out. The sample has 90,000 to 100,000 clones, around 93% seen once. CDR1 and CDR2 from the germline V gene are KGHSH and LQKENI. The CDR3 sequence is 12 residues long. V lost 3 bases to trimming and J lost 6 bases, with 9 bases between them. V usage is TRBV18 and J usage is TRBJ2-7; D is unresolved. The clonotype was recovered from a female donor with multiple sclerosis, enrolled in a pregnancy study. The starting material was peripheral blood, obtained in the third trimester of pregnancy. The CDR3 sequence is CASSPYASEQYF. The CDR3 DNA is TGTGCCAGCTCACCCTATGCCTCCGAGCAGTACTTC. The variable domain in full, completed from reference TRBV18 and TRBJ2-7, reads NAGVMQNPRHLVRRRGQEARLRCSPMKGHSHVYWYRQLPEEGLKFMVYLQKENIIDESGMPKERFSAEFPKEGPSILRIQQVVRGDSAAYFCASSPYASEQYFGPGTRLTVT.